One and the same sample provided the 14 T cell receptor beta chains below, sequenced in a study of T cells after yellow fever vaccination. TCRdb re-derived calls from the 5' RACE reads in MiXCR, one entry per CDR3 protein. The sample consists of roughly 260,000 distinct CDR3 sequences, over 10% of them appearing once. The material was CD4+ T cells sorted from PBMCs, obtained 45 days after the yellow fever booster vaccination. Source of these receptors: a man in his thirties or forties who received the YFV17D yellow fever vaccine.

This clonotype was seen a few times. The chain recombines TRBV18 with TRBJ2-5, with D maybe TRBD1 (6 bases). This CDR3 spans 13 amino acids. Trimming removed 5 bases from V and 5 bases from J, with 12 bases in between. Germline lookup yields CDR1 KGHSH and CDR2 LQKENI. CDR3 protein: CASSTGSQETQYF. The DNA of the CDR3 is TGTGCCAGCTCAACAGGGTCGCAGGAGACCCAGTACTTC.

The genes are TRBV20-1 and TRBJ1-1, with D perhaps TRBD1 (5 bases). The germline V gene encodes CDR1 DFQATT and CDR2 SNEGSKA (reference sequence). CDR3 length: 14 amino acids. V was shortened by 4 bases and J by 1 base, with 13 bases between the two germline ends. The CDR3 protein is CSATKGSQNTEAFF. The CDR3, as DNA: TGCAGTGCTACTAAGGGGTCACAGAACACTGAAGCTTTCTTT.

This clonotype was seen a handful of times. The CDR3 sequence is CSVAENSNQPQHF. CDR3 coding DNA: TGCAGCGTTGCCGAAAATAGCAATCAGCCCCAGCATTTT. The chain joins TRBV29-1 to TRBJ1-5; D remains unclear. Germline V gene lookup returns CDR1 SQVTM and CDR2 ANQGSEA. V was pared by 4 bases and J by 0 bases, with 7 bases between. This CDR3 has 13 residues.

The chain combines TRBV12-3 or TRBV12-4 with TRBJ1-4; perhaps TRBD1 as D (5 bases). V shed 8 bases and J shed 5 bases, with 12 bases lying between them. The CDR3 is 13 residues long. In DNA, the CDR3 is TGTGCCAGCTTTGATACAGGAAATGAAAAACTGTTTTTT. Its protein product is CASFDTGNEKLFF.

This clonotype was seen only a few times. The rearrangement uses TRBV5-1 and TRBJ1-2; 8 nucleotides match TRBD1. V shed 6 bases, J shed 5 bases, and the junction held 9 bases outside the gene matches. The CDR3 length is 14 residues. Germline V gene data show CDR1 as SGHRS and CDR2 as YFSETQ. In nucleotides, the CDR3 is TGCGCCAGCACACAGGACAGGGCCTATTATGGCTACACCTTC. The encoded protein is CASTQDRAYYGYTF.

This clonotype showed up many times. The rearrangement links TRBV20-1 to TRBJ2-7; a possible D gene is TRBD2 (5 bases). The CDR3 is made up of 15 amino acids. V lost 6 bases and J lost 2, with 20 bases in between. Looked up from germline, CDR1 is DFQATT and CDR2 is SNEGSKA (reference sequence). In nucleotides, the CDR3 is TGCAGTGCATTCAACCGACCGGGATCTCCCTACGAGCAGTACTTC. Translating it yields CSAFNRPGSPYEQYF.

The rearrangement joins TRBV4-2 to TRBJ2-7; possible D gene TRBD2, 5 bases. V lost 0 bases to trimming and J lost 5 bases, with 11 bases between them. This CDR3 comprises 14 residues. Looked up from germline, CDR1 is LGHNA and CDR2 is YNFKEQ. CDR3 DNA sequence: TGTGCCAGCAGCCAAGACCGGGGTCCTAACGAGCAGTACTTC. Its translation is CASSQDRGPNEQYF.

This clonotype was counted between two and nine times. This rearrangement joins TRBV20-1 to TRBJ2-1, with 7 bases matching TRBD1. Germline CDR1 is DFQATT and CDR2 is SNEGSKA (reference sequence). The V and J ends lost 7 bases and 7 bases, in that order; junction bases with no gene match: 7. The CDR3 is 12 amino acids. CDR3 sequence reads: CSGEGGRNEQFF. The DNA of the CDR3 is TGCAGTGGGGAAGGGGGCAGGAATGAGCAGTTCTTC.

This chain joins TRBV7-2 and TRBJ2-7; D unresolved. V lost 5 bases to trimming and J lost 1 base, with 15 bases between them. In germline, CDR1 is SGHTA, CDR2 FQGNSA. The CDR3 spans 15 residues. The DNA for the CDR3 is TGTGCCAGCAGCCCCGGACGGATGAATTCCTACGAGCAGTACTTC. This sequence encodes CASSPGRMNSYEQYF.

This clonotype was observed at least ten times. V gene TRBV12-3 or TRBV12-4 combines with J gene TRBJ2-1; TRBD1 is a possible D gene (5 bases). V lost 5 bases to trimming and J lost 10 bases, with 12 bases between them. This CDR3 is 12 amino acids long. CDR3 residues: CASSLDSKEQFF. Here the CDR3 DNA reads TGTGCCAGCAGTCTCGACAGTAAGGAGCAGTTCTTC.

This clonotype appeared many times. This sequence joins TRBV20-1 and TRBJ2-7; 11 nucleotides align to TRBD2. Germline V gene data show CDR1 as DFQATT and CDR2 as SNEGSKA (reference sequence). V gave up 1 base and J gave up 4 bases; unmatched junction bases: 3. The CDR3 sequence is 14 residues long. CDR3 bases: TGCAGTGCTAGAGTGGCTAGCGGGAGGTACGAGCAGTACTTC. This encodes CSARVASGRYEQYF.

The chain recombines TRBV7-9 with TRBJ2-1; 9 nucleotides agree with TRBD1. Germline V CDR1 and CDR2: SEHNR, FQNEAQ (reference sequence). The CDR3 spans 11 residues. Trimming took 5 bases from V and 14 from J; bases not matched to a gene: 4. DNA of the CDR3: TGTGCCAGCAGCCCCGGGACAGGGAAGTTCTTC. It translates to CASSPGTGKFF. Full variable domain (rest looked up from reference TRBV7-9 and TRBJ2-1): DTGVSQNPRHKITKRGQNVTFRCDPISEHNRLYWYRQTLGQGPEFLTYFQNEAQLEKSRLLSDRFSAERPKGSFSTLEIQRTEQGDSAMYLCASSPGTGKFFGPGTRLTVL.

This clonotype was seen a few times. V gene TRBV12-3 or TRBV12-4 combines with J gene TRBJ2-1; D remains ambiguous. This CDR3 region has 15 residues. The V and J ends lost 8 bases and 0 bases respectively, with 14 bases between them. The CDR3 loop reads CASGPRETSYNEQFF. The CDR3 DNA sequence: TGTGCCAGCGGCCCTCGAGAAACCTCCTACAATGAGCAGTTCTTC.

This clonotype was observed a handful of times. The chain joins TRBV3-1 to TRBJ2-7; the D call may be TRBD1 or TRBD2 (7 bases each). The CDR3 is 14 amino acids. Germline loops: CDR1 LGHDT, CDR2 YNNKEL (reference sequence). Deletions cut 4 bases from V and 4 bases from J, with 14 bases between. The CDR3 spells CASSLTGRAYEQYF. As DNA, the CDR3 is TGTGCCAGCAGCCTGACAGGGAGGGCTTACGAGCAGTACTTC.